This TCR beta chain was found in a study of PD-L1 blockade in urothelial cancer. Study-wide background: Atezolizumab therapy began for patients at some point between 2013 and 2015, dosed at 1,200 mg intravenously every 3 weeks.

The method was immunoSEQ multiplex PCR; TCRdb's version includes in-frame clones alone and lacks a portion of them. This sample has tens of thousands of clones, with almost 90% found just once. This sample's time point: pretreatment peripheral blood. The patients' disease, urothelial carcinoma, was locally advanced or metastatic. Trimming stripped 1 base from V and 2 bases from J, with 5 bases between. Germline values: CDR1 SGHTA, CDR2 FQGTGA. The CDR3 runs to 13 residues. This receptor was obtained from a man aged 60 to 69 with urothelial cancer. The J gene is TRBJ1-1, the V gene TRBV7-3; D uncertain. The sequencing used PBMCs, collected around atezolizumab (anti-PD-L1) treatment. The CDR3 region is CASSLMSNTEAFF. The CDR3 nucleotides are TGTGCCAGCAGCTTAATGAGTAACACTGAAGCTTTCTTT.